This T cell receptor beta chain emerged from a study of Ad26.COV2.S vaccination and SARS-CoV-2 variants. Turning to the study itself: Ad26.COV2.S shots went into the muscle once or twice, 56 days apart.

As to treatment: roughly 20 received Ad26.COV2.S at low or high dose, single or two shots; 5 received placebo; per-sample allocation not given. Day 63 after the first injection of vaccine or placebo was the sampling time. Participants' vaccine, an Ad26 vector, delivered Wuhan-strain SARS-CoV-2 spike. Clones were read by immunoSEQ multiplex PCR, and TCRdb kept only the in-frame ones, dropping some. The sample includes about 390,000 clones, 75% to 90% of them seen just once. A remark on this clone: No antigen is known for it.

From germline, CDR1 is LGHNA and CDR2 YSLEER. The CDR3 length is 16 residues. V lost 4 bases and J lost 0, with 14 bases in between. Points from the study as a whole: An underestimation of total T cell responses may have resulted from the TCR breadth and depth analyses. The breadth of spike-specific CD8+ and CD4+ T cell responses after vaccination was reportedly substantial.

This clonotype was sampled from a person between 18 and 65 years old who received the Ad26.COV2.S COVID-19 vaccine or a placebo. The chain uses TRBV4-3 and TRBJ2-3; no definite D call. The sample consisted of peripheral blood, taken in a trial of Ad26.COV2.S vaccine versus placebo. Here the CDR3 reads CASSPRDRPSTDTQYF. In DNA form, the CDR3 reads TGCGCCAGCAGCCCACGTGATCGACCTAGCACAGATACGCAGTATTTT.